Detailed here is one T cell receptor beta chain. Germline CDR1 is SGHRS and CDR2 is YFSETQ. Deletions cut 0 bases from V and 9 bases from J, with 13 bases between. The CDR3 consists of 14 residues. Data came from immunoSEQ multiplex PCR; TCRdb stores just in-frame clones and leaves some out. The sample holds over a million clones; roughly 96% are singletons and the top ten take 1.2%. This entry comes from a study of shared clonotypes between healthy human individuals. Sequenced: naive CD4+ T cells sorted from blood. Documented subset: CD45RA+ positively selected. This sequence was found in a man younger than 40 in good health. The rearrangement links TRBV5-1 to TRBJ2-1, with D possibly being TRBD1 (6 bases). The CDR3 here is CASSLDTGLSEQFF. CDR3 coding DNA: TGCGCCAGCAGCTTGGATACAGGGCTAAGTGAGCAGTTCTTC. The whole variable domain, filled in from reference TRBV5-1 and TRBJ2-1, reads KAGVTQTPRYLIKTRGQQVTLSCSPISGHRSVSWYQQTPGQGLQFLFEYFSETQRNKGNFPGRFSGRQFSNSRSEMNVSTLELGDSALYLCASSLDTGLSEQFFGPGTRLTVL.